The 9 T cell receptor beta chains below all came from one sample that was sequenced in a study of T cells in Graves' hyperthyroidism and ophthalmopathy. It was RNA transcripts that yielded the amplified TCR beta CDR3 regions. During a first-round RT-PCR of the TCR CDR3, the HTBI primer set was used. TCRdb used MiXCR to reprocess the multiplex PCR reads, holding one entry per CDR3 protein. This sample carries over 550,000 distinct CDR3 sequences, 16% of them seen once, and the ten largest clones take around 18%. Specimen: blood. The receptor set was obtained from a young woman with Graves' hyperthyroidism.

The CDR3 bases are TGTGCCAGCCAGCAGGGCCTCAATCAGCCCCAGCATTTT. This sequence encodes CASQQGLNQPQHF. This rearrangement joins TRBV11-2 to TRBJ1-5, with D perhaps matching TRBD1 (5 bases). Trimming removed 8 bases from V and 3 bases from J, with 11 bases in between. CDR3 size: 13 residues. Germline assignment: CDR1 SGHAT and CDR2 FQNNGV. The complete variable domain, with remaining parts taken from reference TRBV11-2 and TRBJ1-5, reads EAGVAQSPRYKIIEKRQSVAFWCNPISGHATLYWYQQILGQGPKLLIQFQNNGVVDDSQLPKDRFSAERLKGVDSTLKIQPAKLEDSAVYLCASQQGLNQPQHFGDGTRLSIL.

As for this clonotype: A clone one base away is much larger, so this may be a read error. The chain is built from TRBV7-9 and TRBJ2-5, with D unresolved. The germline V and J ends were trimmed by 3 bases and 4 bases, with 9 bases remaining between them. The CDR3 is 13 amino acids. The germline V gene encodes CDR1 SEHNR and CDR2 FQNEAQ (reference sequence). CDR3 nucleotide sequence: TGTGCCAGCAGCTTGGTGGGAACAGAGACCCAGTACTTC. Its translation: CASSLVGTETQYF.

This clonotype was counted ten times or more. The rearrangement uses TRBV2 and TRBJ2-1, with 12 bases lining up with TRBD2. Germline CDR1 SNHLY, CDR2 FYNNEI. The CDR3 has 14 amino acids. With V trimmed by 6 bases and J by 7 bases, 4 bases remained unmatched. CDR3 region: CASRGLAGRNEQFF. The CDR3 coding sequence is TGTGCCAGCAGAGGACTAGCGGGGCGGAATGAGCAGTTCTTC.

A word on this clonotype: A much larger clone lies a single base off, so this may be a read error. The V gene is TRBV12-3 or TRBV12-4, the J gene TRBJ1-5; tentatively, D is TRBD1 (6 bases). The CDR3 contains 15 residues. This chain's CDR3 is CACSFGGAPNQPQHF. Here the CDR3 DNA reads TGTGCCTGCAGTTTCGGGGGGGCTCCCAATCAGCCCCAGCATTTT.

This clonotype was detected many times. The chain joins TRBV28 to TRBJ2-7, with 8 bases aligning to TRBD2. There are 15 residues in the CDR3. Unmatched junction bases numbered 9, after V lost 6 bases and J lost 2 bases. Per germline, CDR1 MDHEN and CDR2 SYDVKM. This CDR3 is CASSTGLAQTYEQYF. The CDR3 DNA sequence: TGTGCCAGCAGCACCGGACTAGCTCAAACCTACGAGCAGTACTTC.

The genes are TRBV19 and TRBJ1-6; 8 bases align to TRBD1. The V gene's germline CDR1 is LNHDA and CDR2 SQIVND (reference sequence). This CDR3 has 15 amino acids. With V trimmed by 6 bases and J by 6 bases, 7 bases remained unmatched. The CDR3 region has the DNA TGTGCCAGTAGGCCCCGGACAGGGCGTAATTCACCCCTCCACTTT. It translates to CASRPRTGRNSPLHF.

The chain recombines TRBV7-8 with TRBJ2-6, with TRBD1 matching over 7 bases. V shed 5 bases, J shed 1 base, and the junction held 8 bases outside the gene matches. The CDR3 has 17 residues. Looked up from germline, CDR1 is SGHVS and CDR2 is FQNEAQ. The CDR3 DNA reads as TGTGCCAGCAGCCGAGGACAGGCGAGGTCTGGGGCCAACGTCCTGACTTTC. It encodes CASSRGQARSGANVLTF.

The table lists this clonotype with many counts. The chain carries TRBV20-1 and TRBJ2-1; D gene uncertain. Trimming left V 2 bases short and J 8 bases short, with 13 bases between. The V gene's germline CDR1 is DFQATT and CDR2 SNEGSKA (reference sequence). There are 13 residues in the CDR3. CDR3 DNA: TGCAGTGCTAGACATTACTATTGGGATGAGCAGTTCTTC. This sequence encodes CSARHYYWDEQFF.

The table lists this clonotype with many counts. The chain employs TRBV3-1 and TRBJ1-2; 8 nucleotides match TRBD1. The CDR3 covers 18 residues. V trimming: 4 bases; J trimming: 0 bases; junction bases outside the gene matches: 13. Germline lookup yields CDR1 LGHDT and CDR2 YNNKEL (reference sequence). CDR3 DNA: TGTGCCAGCAGCCCTCAACTCGGACAGGGTCCCCCTAACTATGGCTACACCTTC. This codes for CASSPQLGQGPPNYGYTF.